This TCR beta chain emerged from a study of shared T cell receptors in the human thymus (dated by TCRdb to about 2021). Some background on the complete study: The study examined how self-reactive, shared T-cell receptor alpha chains are generated in the human thymus.

As encoded in the germline V gene (reference sequence), CDR1 is MNHNY while CDR2 is SVGAGI. Measured from the cysteine to the phenylalanine, the CDR3 is 13 residues long. The CDR3 DNA has 39 bases and is translated from base 1. V and J are truncated by 2 bases and 7 bases respectively, leaving an intervening sequence of 9 bases. Receptors were amplified or captured by the immunoSEQ multiplex PCR assay. TCRdb mirrors the immuneACCESS table, restricted to in-frame sequences. Some clones are absent from its copies; in checked studies, under half trace to an unresolved V gene, and the reason for the others is unknown. Present in this sample are some 660,000 clones, about 89% of which were seen just once. About 0.0094% of the sample comes from the top ten. A remark on this clone: Its recognized antigen is unknown. Qualities for individual bases were not recorded, and no much larger clone is one base off.

A further study also used this sample, focusing on human thymus T cells. Taken from the second paper: Immunologically healthy infants undergoing open corrective cardiac surgery for congenital heart defects in Finland were used as donors. Thymus tissue was obtained as surgical resects removed during corrective cardiac surgery. V and J gene segment usage appeared biased in both thymic and peripheral blood repertoires. Highly overlapping thymic TCR repertoires among unrelated individuals were reported in the related research. The study used eight infant thymus samples plus four related peripheral blood samples to characterize TCR alpha and beta repertoires. Donor ages ranging from roughly 7 to 250 days were recorded, and a handful of male and a couple of female infants were included in the cohort. Thymocytes were freed from the tissue by mechanical means and kept at -70 degrees C as pellets of roughly 9-34 million cells. A QIAsymphony instrument was used to extract genomic DNA from frozen cell pellets. The immunoSEQ multiplex PCR assay was used to amplify the TCRB and TCRAD loci from a standardized quantity of quality-controlled genomic DNA. The amplicons covered the V(D)J region and were long enough to include the CDR3 and to identify the V and J genes. The amplicons were sequenced on an Illumina platform via the commercial immunoSEQ service. Primer bias and sequencing errors were corrected as previously described, and TCRAD and TCRB definitions were based on the IMGT database. Analysis of the repertoires was done with immunoSEQ Analyzer 3.0 and VDJTools and included basic statistics, V/J segment usage, diversity estimates, rarefaction and pairwise overlap. Diversity was estimated using the Chao1, ChaoE, Efron-Thisted, Shannon and inverse Simpson indices, and was also estimated on datasets down-sampled to the size of the smallest sample. Repertoire overlap used strict matching of CDR3 nucleotide sequence, V gene and J gene, with Jaccard-based multidimensional scaling clustering. Thymus samples yielded on average around 810,000 unique TCRB clonotypes, compared with 75,000 to 85,000 from blood samples.

The V and J genes are TRBV6-6 and TRBJ1-5; there is no confident call for the D gene. Sample: thymocytes. This receptor was taken from a boy under three years old with a congenital heart defect. Donor details come from another sample of the same person, matched by shared clones. The DNA reads TGTGCCAGCAGTTACGCGGGATTACAGCCCCAGCATTTT. Translated, it gives CASSYAGLQPQHF.